Presented here are 5 T cell receptor beta chains from one specimen sequenced in a study of cytomegalovirus exposure and HLA in healthy donors. PCR amplification relied on 60 Vbeta primers (plus 13 Jbeta primers). The method was immunoSEQ multiplex PCR; TCRdb's version includes in-frame clones alone and lacks a portion of them. The data contain some 120,000 clones, about 70% of them singletons. The sequencing sample was made of PBMCs. These receptors were taken from a woman aged 60-75 years in good health and CMV-seropositive.

The chain uses TRBV5-5 and TRBJ2-2, with 9 bases matching TRBD1. Germline lookup yields CDR1 SGHKS and CDR2 YYEKEE (reference sequence). The V and J ends lost 4 bases and 6 bases, in that order; junction bases with no gene match: 10. This CDR3 spans 16 amino acids. The CDR3 DNA follows: TGTGCCAGCAGCCTGGCCCCGGGACAGGGTTCCGGGGAGCTGTTTTTT. Amino acid sequence: CASSLAPGQGSGELFF. Based on the CDR3 plus reference TRBV5-5 and TRBJ2-2, the full variable domain is DAGVTQSPTHLIKTRGQQVTLRCSPISGHKSVSWYQQVLGQGPQFIFQYYEKEERGRGNFPDRFSARQFPNYSSELNVNALLLGDSALYLCASSLAPGQGSGELFFGEGSRLTVL.

This rearrangement joins TRBV12-5 to TRBJ1-6; D possibly corresponds to TRBD1 (6 bases). Trimming stripped 5 bases from V and 2 bases from J, with 19 bases between. Germline-derived CDR1 and CDR2 are LGHNT and FRNRAP. CDR3 size: 18 residues. CDR3 in DNA: TGTGCTAGTGGTAACCTCCGACAGGTTAGGACCTATAATTCACCCCTCCACTTT. It translates to CASGNLRQVRTYNSPLHF.

V usage is TRBV25-1 and J usage is TRBJ2-7; TRBD2 might be the D (5 bases). Germline CDR1 reads MGHDK; CDR2 reads SYGVNS. The CDR3 is 14 residues long. Between the trimmed V and J ends, which lost 1 base and 6 bases, there was a span of 13 bases. The CDR3 sequence is CASSESLGAGEQYF. In nucleotides, the CDR3 is TGTGCCAGCAGTGAATCACTAGGAGCTGGCGAGCAGTACTTC.

Regarding this clone: This sample also contains other DNA sequences that code for the same CDR3. The chain carries TRBV9 and TRBJ2-7; 8 nucleotides agree with TRBD1. The CDR3 has 13 amino acids. Germline CDR1 reads SGDLS; CDR2 reads YYNGEE. After removal of 5 bases from V and 4 bases from J, the junction contained 5 bases not matched to a gene. As DNA, the CDR3 is TGTGCCAGCAGTGGGCAGGGGGCATACGAGCAGTACTTC. As protein: CASSGQGAYEQYF.

The rearrangement links TRBV7-2 to TRBJ1-5; TRBD1 is a possible D gene (5 bases). V lost 2 bases, J lost 3 bases, and 14 bases lay in between. This CDR3 region has 16 residues. The V gene's germline CDR1 is SGHTA and CDR2 FQGNSA. The CDR3 sequence is CASSLIPVRDNQPQHF. The CDR3 bases are TGTGCCAGCAGCTTAATTCCTGTCAGGGACAATCAGCCCCAGCATTTT.